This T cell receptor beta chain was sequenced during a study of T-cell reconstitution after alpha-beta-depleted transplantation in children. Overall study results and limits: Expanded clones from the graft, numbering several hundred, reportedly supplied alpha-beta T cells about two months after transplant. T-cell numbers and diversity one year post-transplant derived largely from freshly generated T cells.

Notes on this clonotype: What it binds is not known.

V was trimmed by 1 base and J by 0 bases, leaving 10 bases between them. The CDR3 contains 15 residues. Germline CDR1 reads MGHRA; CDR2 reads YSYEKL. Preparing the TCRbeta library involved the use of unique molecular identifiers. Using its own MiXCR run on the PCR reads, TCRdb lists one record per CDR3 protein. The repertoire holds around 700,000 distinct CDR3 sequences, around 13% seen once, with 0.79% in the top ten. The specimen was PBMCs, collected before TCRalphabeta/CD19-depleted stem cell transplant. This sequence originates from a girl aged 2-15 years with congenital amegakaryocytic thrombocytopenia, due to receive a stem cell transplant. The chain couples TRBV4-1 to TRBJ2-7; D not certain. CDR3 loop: CASSQAQDFSYEQYF. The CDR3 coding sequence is TGCGCCAGCAGCCAAGCTCAGGATTTCTCCTACGAGCAGTACTTC.